A selection of T cell receptor beta chains follows, all from one sample in a study of blood T cell repertoires in COVID-19. TCRdb keeps only in-frame clones here, not all; method: immunoSEQ multiplex PCR. The repertoire has about 36,000 clones, 90% of them found once; the top ten carry under 5%. Source material: peripheral blood. These receptors came from a human donor in a cohort sampled during active COVID-19. Each CDR3 is given with its conserved first and last residue. A D gene is named only where the DNA matches it firmly. Some rows have no size entry. The others give once, few or many, or a class for an expanded clone.

.	TRBD1	TRBV25-1	TRBJ1-2	TGTGCCAGCAGTGAACTAACAGGGGGCTATGGCTACACCTTC	CASSELTGGYGYTF
.	.	TRBV5-1	TRBJ2-5	TGCGCCAGCGGCTTAGGCAACACGGGGAACCAAGAGACCCAGTACTTC	CASGLGNTGNQETQYF
.	.	TRBV19	TRBJ2-7	TGTCAGGCGGGGTCCTACGAGCAGTACTTC	CQAGSYEQYF
.	TRBD2	TRBV9	TRBJ2-3	TGTGCCAGCAGACGTGGACTAGTGGCAGATACGCAGTATTTT	CASRRGLVADTQYF
.	.	TRBV9	TRBJ1-2	TGTGCCAGCAGCGTAGACCAGTTGGGCAGGGGATATGGCTACACCTTC	CASSVDQLGRGYGYTF
.	TRBD1	TRBV28	TRBJ1-2	TGTGCCAGCAGCCCGGCCGGGACAGGGGGCGACTTCTATGGCTACACCTTC	CASSPAGTGGDFYGYTF
once	.	TRBV3-1/TRBV3-2	TRBJ2-5	TGTGCCAGCAGCCCCCAGAGAGGCGAGACCCAGTACTTC	CASSPQRGETQYF
once	TRBD1	TRBV3-1/TRBV3-2	TRBJ1-1	TGTGCCAGCAGTCATGCTGGACAGGGGACTGAAGCTTTCTTT	CASSHAGQGTEAFF
.	TRBD2	TRBV5-1	TRBJ2-1	TGCGCCAGCAGCCGGACTAGCGGGGGGACCTACAATGAGCAGTTCTTC	CASSRTSGGTYNEQFF
.	.	TRBV21-1	TRBJ2-7	TGTGCCAGCAGCATGGACTCGATCCCTATATCCTACGAGCAGTACTTC	CASSMDSIPISYEQYF
.	.	TRBV18	TRBJ2-1	TGTGCCAGCTCACCCCGGCAGGGTGATTTTACTGAGCAGTTCTTC	CASSPRQGDFTEQFF
.	.	TRBV12-3/TRBV12-4	TRBJ1-1	TGTGCCAGCTCCCCGGGCGGGAGCACTGAAGCTTTCTTT	CASSPGGSTEAFF
.	TRBD1	TRBV10-3	TRBJ1-5	TGTGCCATCAGTGAGCACCCTGCCAGGGGACAGGGAGGGTCGGAGGATCAGCCCCAGCATTTT	CAISEHPARGQGGSEDQPQHF
.	.	TRBV6-5	TRBJ1-4	TGTGCCAGCAGGGGGACGGGAGATAATGAAAAACTGTTTTTT	CASRGTGDNEKLFF
.	TRBD2	TRBV4-1	TRBJ2-2	TGCGCCAGCAGCCGAATAGCGGGAGCGAACACCGGGGAGCTGTTTTTT	CASSRIAGANTGELFF
.	TRBD2	TRBV29-1	TRBJ2-7	TGCAGCGTCCCGGGACTAGCGGGACGTGAGCAGTACTTC	CSVPGLAGREQYF
.	TRBD1	TRBV24-1	TRBJ1-1	TGTGCCACCAGTGATTTTAAGATCGGACAGGGGGCGCCGATAAGCACTGAAGCTTTCTTT	CATSDFKIGQGAPISTEAFF
.	TRBD2	TRBV18	TRBJ2-3	TGTGCCAGCTCACCAGGAGCGGGAGGCCCAGATACGCAGTATTTT	CASSPGAGGPDTQYF
.	.	TRBV11-2	TRBJ1-5	TGTGCCAGCAGCTTAGGAGTTGGCGCCACTCGACAACAGCCCCAGCATTTT	CASSLGVGATRQQPQHF
.	TRBD2	TRBV29-1	TRBJ2-1	TGCAGCGTTCCGGGGGGGATCGACAATGAGCAGTTCTTC	CSVPGGIDNEQFF